This TCR beta chain was obtained from a study of T-cell memory formation after mild COVID-19. Notes on the study in general: That cross-reactive memory joined was suggested by some responding clones appearing in pre-infection memory. Clones that shrank (day 15 to 85) were balanced CD4/CD8, whereas later expanders leaned CD4+.

MiXCR, run by TCRdb on the 5' RACE reads, gives a single entry per CDR3 protein. Of 50,000 to 75,000 distinct CDR3 sequences listed, about a tenth are singletons. This clonotype was observed at least ten times. What it binds is unknown. The germline gives CDR1 SNHLY, CDR2 FYNNEI. The CDR3 length is 16 residues. Trimming took 1 base from V and 3 from J; bases not matched to a gene: 1. The TCR sequence derives from a man between 18 and 35 years old who had mild COVID-19 (a few samples of this study predate the infection). Cell type and time point are not known. The chain joins TRBV2 to TRBJ2-7; 15 positions agree with TRBD2. Sequences were obtained from PBMCs or a T cell subset sorted from them (not recorded which). CDR3 nucleotides: TGTGCCAGCAGTGAAGGGGGACTAGCGGGGGGCTACGAGCAGTACTTC. Translating gives CASSEGGLAGGYEQYF.